The T cell receptor (beta chain) under discussion was sequenced for a study of blood T cells in healthy people across ages. The study drew donors from healthy Caucasian individuals in Russia aged roughly 6 to 100. Comment on this clonotype: Its antigen remains unknown.

For the second PCR, which ran for roughly 6 to 12 cycles, a sample-barcoded 5' primer and a J-beta primer mix were used. TCRdb redid the calling of the 5' RACE reads with MiXCR, one entry per CDR3 protein. Seen here are 800,000 or so distinct CDR3 sequences, around two thirds observed once, and the top ten hold 28%. General observations from the study: Considered underestimates were the diversity estimates obtained from one million T cells.

The CDR3 has 14 amino acids. This receptor was identified in a man aged 30 to 45 in good health. The material sequenced was blood. This chain links TRBV21-1 with TRBJ2-7; TRBD1 reflects the table's D call only, with no check against the DNA. TRBV21-1 is an annotated pseudogene. The CDR3 DNA sequence: TGTGCCAGCACCTCAAGGGACAGGGAATACGAGCAGTACTTC. This codes for CASTSRDREYEQYF.